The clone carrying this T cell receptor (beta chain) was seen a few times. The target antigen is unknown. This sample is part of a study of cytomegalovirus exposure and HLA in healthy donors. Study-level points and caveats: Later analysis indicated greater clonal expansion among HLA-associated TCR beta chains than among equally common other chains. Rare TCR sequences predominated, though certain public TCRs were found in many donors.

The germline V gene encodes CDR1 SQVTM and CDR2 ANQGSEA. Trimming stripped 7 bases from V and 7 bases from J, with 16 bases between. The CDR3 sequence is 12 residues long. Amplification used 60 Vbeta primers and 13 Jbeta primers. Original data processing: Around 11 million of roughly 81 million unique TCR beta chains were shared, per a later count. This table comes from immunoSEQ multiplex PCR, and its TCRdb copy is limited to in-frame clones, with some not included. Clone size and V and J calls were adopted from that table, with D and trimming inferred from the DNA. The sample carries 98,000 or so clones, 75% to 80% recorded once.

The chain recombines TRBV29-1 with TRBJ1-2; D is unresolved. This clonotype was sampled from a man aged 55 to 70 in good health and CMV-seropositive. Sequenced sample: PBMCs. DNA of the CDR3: TGCAGCGCCTACGGGCCGGAGGTTGGCTACACCTTC. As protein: CSAYGPEVGYTF. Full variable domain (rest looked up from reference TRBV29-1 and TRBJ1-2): SAVISQKPSRDICQRGTSLTIQCQVDSQVTMMFWYRQQPGQSLTLIATANQGSEATYESGFVIDKFPISRPNLTFSTLTVSNMSPEDSSIYLCSAYGPEVGYTFGSGTRLTVV.